Below are 25 T cell receptor beta chains sequenced from a single sample in a study of regulatory T cells in long-lasting Graves disease. Library construction for TCR beta used iRepertoire HTBI primers and Arm-PCR of CDR3 regions. In TCRdb, the multiplex PCR reads were re-called with MiXCR into one record per CDR3 protein. The table includes a few hundred thousand distinct CDR3 sequences, approximately 12% detected once. Time point given: newly diagnosed GD, antithyroid drugs for less than 3 months. The TCR library was made from RNA that had been extracted from PBMCs in TRIzol. This sample also belongs to another study, concerning T cells in Graves' hyperthyroidism and ophthalmopathy.

Sequences were derived from peripheral blood mononuclear cells (PBMCs), sampled at new diagnosis, from a patient treated with antithyroid drugs. The receptors were gathered from a woman aged 18-29 years with Graves disease.

The chain links TRBV19 to TRBJ2-7; D gene ambiguous. Per germline, CDR1 LNHDA and CDR2 SQIVND (reference sequence). Trimming left V 9 bases short and J 1 base short, with 13 bases between. The CDR3 has 13 residues. The CDR3 nucleotides are TGTGCCAGCCGAACAAGCAGGTCCTACGAGCAGTACTTC. This codes for CASRTSRSYEQYF.

This clonotype appeared many times. CDR3 in amino acids: CASSDGVGGDYGYTF. The CDR3 DNA reads as TGTGCCAGCAGTGACGGGGTGGGCGGGGACTATGGCTACACCTTC. V is TRBV28 and J is TRBJ1-2; D not certain. The CDR3 totals 15 residues. The V end lost 5 bases, the J end lost 3 bases, and 16 bases lay between the germline ends. Germline CDR1 is MDHEN and CDR2 is SYDVKM.

Many counts were recorded for this clonotype. CDR3 loop: CASSLGDRVREAFF. The CDR3 region has the DNA TGTGCCAGCAGCTTGGGGGACAGGGTTCGTGAAGCTTTCTTT. The chain recombines TRBV7-8 with TRBJ1-1; 9 bases align to TRBD1. With 3 bases clipped from V and 7 bases from J, the junction kept 6 bases outside the gene matches. The CDR3 runs to 14 residues. Looked up from germline, CDR1 is SGHVS and CDR2 is FQNEAQ. The whole variable domain, filled in from reference TRBV7-8 and TRBJ1-1, reads GAGVSQSPRYKVAKRGQDVALRCDPISGHVSLFWYQQALGQGPEFLTYFQNEAQLDKSGLPSDRFFAERPEGSVSTLKIQRTQQEDSAVYLCASSLGDRVREAFFGQGTRLTVV.

Concerning this clonotype: This could be a read error, since a much larger clone is one nucleotide away. The V and J genes are TRBV7-6 and TRBJ2-3; unclear D gene. Germline loops: CDR1 SGHVS, CDR2 FNYEAQ. Trimming took 4 bases from V and 2 from J, leaving 10 bases between them. The CDR3 has 14 amino acids. CDR3 DNA: TGTGCCAGCAGCTCGTTACAGTCCACAGATACGCAGTATTTT. This sequence encodes CASSSLQSTDTQYF. Supplemented by reference TRBV7-6 and TRBJ2-3, the full variable domain reads GAGVSQSPRYKVTKRGQDVALRCDPISGHVSLYWYRQALGQGPEFLTYFNYEAQQDKSGLPNDRFSAERPEGSISTLTIQRTEQRDSAMYRCASSSLQSTDTQYFGPGTRLTVL.

This clonotype was seen ten or more times. In DNA form, the CDR3 reads TGTGCCAGCAGCTATACGGGGGGTCAAGAGACCCAGTACTTC. Its protein product is CASSYTGGQETQYF. The chain joins TRBV11-2 to TRBJ2-5, with 7 positions matching TRBD2. The V gene end was trimmed by 4 bases and the J gene end by 2 bases; junction bases not matched to a gene: 4. CDR1 and CDR2 (germline): SGHAT, FQNNGV. The length of the CDR3 is 14 residues.

This clonotype was seen a handful of times. The rearrangement joins TRBV20-1 to TRBJ2-3; D is perhaps TRBD1 (6 bases). The CDR3 length is 14 residues. V was shortened by 7 bases and J by 2 bases, with 16 bases between the two germline ends. Per the germline V gene, CDR1 is DFQATT and CDR2 is SNEGSKA (reference sequence). CDR3 in DNA: TGCAGTGGCACGGTGGACAGATCCACAGATACGCAGTATTTT. Protein product: CSGTVDRSTDTQYF.

This clonotype was observed a few times. This chain connects TRBV14 to TRBJ2-1; tentatively, D is TRBD2 (6 bases). Germline lookup yields CDR1 SGHDN and CDR2 FVKESK. The CDR3 contains 17 residues. Trimming pared 3 bases from V and 2 bases from J, leaving 17 bases between. The CDR3 DNA reads TGTGCCAGCAGCCACCCCGTTATAGCGGAGACCTACAATGAGCAGTTCTTC. It is translated as CASSHPVIAETYNEQFF.

This clonotype came up a few times. V and J are TRBV20-1 and TRBJ1-5, with D uncertain. Germline values: CDR1 DFQATT, CDR2 SNEGSKA (reference sequence). The ends were cut back, 3 bases at V and 4 bases at J, with 7 bases in the middle. The length of the CDR3 is 12 residues. This CDR3 is CSASRTNQPQHF. CDR3 bases: TGCAGTGCTAGTCGCACTAATCAGCCCCAGCATTTT.

This clonotype was recorded at least ten times. V gene TRBV6-2 or TRBV6-3 combines with J gene TRBJ1-1; D ambiguous. Germline CDR1 reads MNHEY; CDR2 reads SVGEGT. The CDR3 sequence is 17 residues long. Trimming shortened V by 4 bases and J by 0 bases, and 18 bases separated the two germline ends. The CDR3 loop reads CASSSDLLGTLNTEAFF. The CDR3 bases are TGTGCCAGCAGTTCGGACCTACTCGGCACGCTGAACACTGAAGCTTTCTTT.

This clonotype was seen many times. The chain employs TRBV27 and TRBJ1-5; 7 nucleotides line up with TRBD1. The CDR3 spans 15 residues. The V gene end was trimmed by 6 bases and the J gene end by 0 bases; junction bases not matched to a gene: 5. Germline V gene sequence: CDR1 MNHEY, CDR2 SMNVEV (reference sequence). CDR3 residues: CASRPGTVSNQPQHF. DNA for the CDR3: TGTGCCAGCAGGCCTGGGACAGTTAGCAATCAGCCCCAGCATTTT.

This clonotype was seen at least ten times. This sequence joins TRBV28 and TRBJ2-7; 8 positions agree with TRBD1. The CDR3 length is 15 residues. Germline CDR1 and CDR2: MDHEN and SYDVKM. With V trimmed by 7 bases and J by 0 bases, 8 bases remained unmatched. The CDR3: CASKSGTGGSYEQYF. CDR3 nucleotide sequence: TGTGCCAGCAAGTCGGGGACAGGAGGCTCCTACGAGCAGTACTTC.

This clonotype was detected many times. The V and J genes are TRBV6-1 and TRBJ2-1, with a possible D match to TRBD2 (5 bases). The CDR3 has 16 amino acids. The germline V and J ends were trimmed by 6 bases and 4 bases, with 19 bases remaining between them. Germline values: CDR1 MNHNS, CDR2 SASEGT. The CDR3 here is CASSLPGITRYNEQFF. Written as DNA, the CDR3 is TGTGCCAGCAGCCTCCCCGGGATTACCCGTTACAATGAGCAGTTCTTC.

This clonotype has ten or more counts. The chain joins TRBV20-1 to TRBJ1-5; 9 bases are shared with TRBD1. With V trimmed by 1 base and J by 4 bases, 2 bases remained unmatched. This CDR3 is 14 amino acids long. The germline V gene encodes CDR1 DFQATT and CDR2 SNEGSKA (reference sequence). The DNA for the CDR3 is TGCAGTGCTAGAGGTGGGACAGGGAATCAGCCCCAGCATTTT. Encoded protein: CSARGGTGNQPQHF.

The table lists this clonotype with many counts. This chain connects TRBV20-1 to TRBJ2-3, with TRBD1 as a possible D gene (5 bases). The CDR3 has 11 amino acids. With 3 bases removed from V and 14 bases from J, the gap between germline ends came to 15 bases. Germline CDR1 and CDR2: DFQATT and SNEGSKA (reference sequence). Here the CDR3 reads CSARGPGRGYF. As DNA, the CDR3 is TGCAGTGCTAGGGGCCCAGGGCGCGGGTATTTT.

The table lists this clonotype with a count of one. V is TRBV20-1 and J is TRBJ2-1; 9 nucleotides align to TRBD2. Losses at the gene ends were 6 bases for V and 0 bases for J; bases not matched to a gene: 3. The CDR3 length is 14 residues. Germline V gene lookup returns CDR1 DFQATT and CDR2 SNEGSKA (reference sequence). The CDR3 DNA reads as TGCAGTGCCTGGACTAGCGCCTCCTACAATGAGCAGTTCTTC. Protein: CSAWTSASYNEQFF.

This clonotype turned up a few times. The CDR3 nucleotides read TGTGCCAGCAGCTTAGATGGGACAGGGGTAAACACCGGGGAGCTGTTTTTT. Translating it yields CASSLDGTGVNTGELFF. V is TRBV7-2 and J is TRBJ2-2, with 10 bases aligning to TRBD1. Germline CDR1 reads SGHTA; CDR2 reads FQGNSA. The CDR3 runs to 17 residues. J gave up 2 bases and V 1 base, and 4 bases lay outside the gene matches.

The table lists this clonotype with a few counts. The chain recombines TRBV9 with TRBJ2-5; D is possibly TRBD1 (6 bases). The V end lost 2 bases, the J end lost 1 base, and 9 bases lay between the germline ends. The CDR3 runs to 14 residues. Looked up from germline, CDR1 is SGDLS and CDR2 is YYNGEE. The DNA for the CDR3 is TGTGCCAGCAGCGTTGTGACAGGCCAAGAGACCCAGTACTTC. Its translation: CASSVVTGQETQYF.

The gene calls are TRBV4-1 and TRBJ1-5; 10 bases line up with TRBD1. This CDR3 has 16 residues. The germline V gene has CDR1 MGHRA and CDR2 YSYEKL. The junction had 5 bases not matched to a gene; V was cut back by 4 bases and J by 2 bases. The CDR3 protein is CASSLDRGLGNQPQHF. The CDR3 region has the DNA TGCGCCAGCAGCCTCGACAGGGGGCTAGGCAATCAGCCCCAGCATTTT.

This clonotype was seen at least ten times. The chain combines TRBV20-1 with TRBJ2-1; 7 bases fit TRBD2. The CDR3 contains 14 residues. The V gene end was trimmed by 3 bases and the J gene end by 2 bases; junction bases not matched to a gene: 4. Germline loops: CDR1 DFQATT, CDR2 SNEGSKA (reference sequence). The DNA for the CDR3 is TGCAGTGCTAGTGGGAGGGGCCCCTACAATGAGCAGTTCTTC. Translation: CSASGRGPYNEQFF.

This sequence joins TRBV25-1 and TRBJ2-3; 7 nucleotides agree with TRBD1. The CDR3 runs 15 residues. The V and J ends lost 6 bases and 0 bases, in that order; junction bases with no gene match: 6. Germline V lookup: CDR1 MGHDK, CDR2 SYGVNS. This chain's CDR3 is CASSPTGLSTDTQYF. The CDR3 DNA sequence: TGTGCCAGCAGCCCGACAGGGTTGAGCACAGATACGCAGTATTTT.

The sample holds many counts of this clonotype. V and J are TRBV29-1 and TRBJ2-1; 10 bases align to TRBD2. The J segment lost 4 bases and the V segment lost 2 bases, leaving 2 bases of the junction unmatched. Germline CDR1 is SQVTM and CDR2 is ANQGSEA. This CDR3 region has 14 residues. The CDR3 sequence is CSVEPSGSYNEQFF. The CDR3 DNA sequence: TGCAGCGTTGAACCTAGCGGGAGTTACAATGAGCAGTTCTTC.

Note on this clonotype: With a much larger clone just one base away, this may be a read error. The gene calls are TRBV11-2 and TRBJ2-1; 10 bases are a match to TRBD1. The CDR3 is 18 residues long. CDR1 is SGHAT, CDR2 FQNNGV, per germline. The DNA for the CDR3 is TGTGCCTGCAGCTTATTATTGGTGACAGGGGGCCACTACAATGAGCAGTTCTTC. Translation: CACSLLLVTGGHYNEQFF.

Many counts were recorded for this clonotype. This chain uses TRBV11-2 with TRBJ2-1; 7 bases fit TRBD2. The CDR3 runs 15 residues. Germline trimming cut 4 bases from V and 5 bases from J; bases unmatched to any gene: 8. In germline, CDR1 is SGHAT, CDR2 FQNNGV. Here the CDR3 reads CASSYGASGNNEQFF. Written as DNA, the CDR3 is TGTGCCAGCAGCTACGGGGCTAGCGGAAACAATGAGCAGTTCTTC. The full variable domain, in which reference TRBV11-2 and TRBJ2-1 provide the parts outside the CDR3, is EAGVAQSPRYKIIEKRQSVAFWCNPISGHATLYWYQQILGQGPKLLIQFQNNGVVDDSQLPKDRFSAERLKGVDSTLKIQPAKLEDSAVYLCASSYGASGNNEQFFGPGTRLTVL.

The chain is built from TRBV5-1 and TRBJ2-1; perhaps TRBD2 as D (5 bases). The CDR3 runs to 14 residues. V lost 5 bases and J lost 5, with 14 bases in between. Germline values: CDR1 SGHRS, CDR2 YFSETQ. The CDR3 is CASRDFGPDNEQFF. CDR3 DNA: TGCGCCAGCAGGGACTTCGGACCCGACAATGAGCAGTTCTTC.

The chain has TRBV6-2 or TRBV6-3 and TRBJ1-5; 12 nucleotides match TRBD1. The CDR3 is made up of 18 amino acids. From germline, CDR1 is MNHEY and CDR2 SVGEGT. V lost 5 bases and J lost 6; bases outside the gene matches: 14. This chain's CDR3 is CASSRTGTGGVKSQPQHF. CDR3 sequence (DNA): TGTGCCAGCAGTCGCACCGGGACAGGGGGCGTTAAGAGTCAGCCCCAGCATTTT.